This TCR beta chain was captured by sequencing in a study of cytomegalovirus exposure and HLA in healthy donors. Study-wide background: In a previous analysis, 95 million to 130 million unique TCR beta sequences were found from 170 million or so T cells.

Unrecorded immune exposure was likely among donors, who were nominally healthy when sampled. Trimming took 3 bases from V and 2 from J; bases not matched to a gene: 7. The CDR3 length is 15 residues. Germline CDR1 is SEHNR and CDR2 is FQNEAQ (reference sequence). The PCR employed 60 Vbeta primers together with 13 Jbeta primers. TCRdb's table, derived via immunoSEQ multiplex PCR, lists solely in-frame clones and lacks some. This sample has 150,000 to 200,000 clones, with less than 90% found just once. The J gene is TRBJ2-7, the V gene TRBV7-9; TRBD1 agrees at 7 bases. This sequence was found in a boy younger than 18 in good health and CMV-seronegative. The sequenced material came from PBMCs. In DNA form, the CDR3 reads TGTGCCAGCAGCTTCGACAGGGCCCTTACCTACGAGCAGTACTTC. Translating gives CASSFDRALTYEQYF.